These 12 T cell receptor beta chains originate from one sample sequenced in a study of cytomegalovirus exposure and HLA in healthy donors. A multiplex PCR was run with 60 Vbeta primers and 13 Jbeta primers. The method was immunoSEQ multiplex PCR; TCRdb's version includes in-frame clones alone and lacks a portion of them. The sample records about 160,000 clones, 80% to 85% being singletons. The sequenced sample was PBMCs. These receptors were obtained from a girl aged 2 to 9 in good health and CMV-seropositive.

This clone was recorded once. This chain links TRBV7-9 with TRBJ2-5, with D possibly matching TRBD1 (5 bases). The CDR3 covers 13 residues. V was trimmed by 7 bases and J by 1 base, leaving 10 bases between them. The germline CDR1 and CDR2 sequences are SEHNR and FQNEAQ (reference sequence). DNA of the CDR3: TGTGCCAGCATGGGGCAGCGCCAAGAGACCCAGTACTTC. Amino acid sequence: CASMGQRQETQYF. Combining the CDR3 with reference TRBV7-9 and TRBJ2-5 gives the whole variable domain DTGVSQNPRHKITKRGQNVTFRCDPISEHNRLYWYRQTLGQGPEFLTYFQNEAQLEKSRLLSDRFSAERPKGSFSTLEIQRTEQGDSAMYLCASMGQRQETQYFGPGTRLLVL.

This clone was detected only a few times. This sequence joins TRBV19 and TRBJ1-1; tentative D call: TRBD1 (5 bases). Per germline, CDR1 LNHDA and CDR2 SQIVND (reference sequence). The CDR3 sequence is 15 residues long. V lost 4 bases to trimming and J lost 5 bases, with 17 bases between them. In DNA, the CDR3 is TGTGCCAGTAGTAAGGGGCTAGTCGGTTGGACTGAAGCTTTCTTT. This codes for CASSKGLVGWTEAFF.

The V and J genes are TRBV5-1 and TRBJ2-7; D is possibly TRBD1 (6 bases). In germline, CDR1 is SGHRS, CDR2 YFSETQ. The V gene lost 2 bases and the J gene lost 4 bases, with 7 bases spanning the gap. The CDR3 sequence is 12 residues long. CDR3 protein: CASSFTGYEQYF. In nucleotides, the CDR3 is TGCGCCAGCAGCTTTACAGGGTACGAGCAGTACTTC.

This clone was counted between two and nine times. Germline is not matched at one junction end, which may reflect a read error. The chain recombines TRBV30 with TRBJ2-6, with D maybe TRBD2 (6 bases). Germline V gives CDR1 GTSNPN, CDR2 SVGIG (reference sequence). This CDR3 comprises 16 residues. CDR3 region: CAGSGGGAGGANVLTF. In DNA form, the CDR3 reads TGTGCCGGGAGTGGAGGAGGGGCGGGGGGGGCCAACGTCCTGACTTTC.

A few counts support this clone. The chain couples TRBV7-9 to TRBJ2-5; 10 bases fit TRBD2. Germline loops: CDR1 SEHNR, CDR2 FQNEAQ (reference sequence). Trimming took 9 bases from V and 4 from J; bases not matched to a gene: 8. The CDR3 spans 14 residues. The CDR3 reads CASQREGSRETQYF. The CDR3 region has the DNA TGTGCCAGTCAGCGGGAGGGTTCAAGAGAGACCCAGTACTTC.

This rearrangement joins TRBV19 to TRBJ1-1; the match to TRBD1 covers 7 bases. Looked up from germline, CDR1 is LNHDA and CDR2 is SQIVND (reference sequence). Trimming cost V 3 bases and J 7 bases; bases outside gene matches: 8. The CDR3 contains 14 residues. The CDR3 DNA follows: TGTGCCAGTAGTATCGGACAGGCGGGCAATGAAGCTTTCTTT. Its translation is CASSIGQAGNEAFF.

The chain employs TRBV4-1 and TRBJ1-4, with unresolved D. Germline values: CDR1 MGHRA, CDR2 YSYEKL. The CDR3 is 17 amino acids. Trimming pared 4 bases from V and 3 bases from J, leaving 18 bases between. The CDR3 sequence: CASSPHGGSAANEKLFF. In DNA, the CDR3 is TGCGCCAGCAGCCCCCACGGAGGGTCGGCGGCTAATGAAAAACTGTTTTTT.

CDR3 in amino acids: CASSLSRSSGNTIYF. In DNA form, the CDR3 reads TGTGCCAGCAGCTTGTCGAGAAGCTCTGGAAACACCATATATTTT. The chain is built from TRBV5-4 and TRBJ1-3, with D unclear. CDR1 is SGHNT, CDR2 YYREEE, per germline (reference sequence). The CDR3 is 15 amino acids. Deletions cut 1 base from V and 0 bases from J, with 8 bases between.

The genes are TRBV5-1 and TRBJ1-6, with 8 bases aligning to TRBD1. The CDR3 is 14 amino acids. The V segment lost 5 bases and the J segment 5 bases; nucleotides outside the gene matches: 3. Per germline, CDR1 SGHRS and CDR2 YFSETQ. CDR3 nucleotide sequence: TGCGCCAGCAGGGAGGGACAGGATAATTCACCCCTCCACTTT. It translates to CASREGQDNSPLHF.

The V and J genes are TRBV10-3 and TRBJ1-4, with D possibly being TRBD1 (6 bases). Per the germline V gene, CDR1 is ENHRY and CDR2 is SYGVKD. V shed 9 bases and J shed 0 bases, with 11 bases lying between them. The CDR3 loop spans 14 amino acids. CDR3 residues: CAISPGATNEKLFF. CDR3 DNA sequence: TGTGCCATTAGTCCAGGGGCAACTAATGAAAAACTGTTTTTT.

This clone occurred once. The chain employs TRBV7-3 and TRBJ2-5, with 10 nucleotides matching TRBD2. The junction had 4 bases not matched to a gene; V was cut back by 2 bases and J by 1 base. Germline V lookup: CDR1 SGHTA, CDR2 FQGTGA. The CDR3 consists of 16 residues. As DNA, the CDR3 is TGTGCCAGCAGCTTAGGGCTAGCGGGAGCCCAAGAGACCCAGTACTTC. It yields the protein CASSLGLAGAQETQYF.

The chain recombines TRBV4-1 with TRBJ2-1, with D possibly TRBD1 on 5 matching bases. Germline V gene sequence: CDR1 MGHRA, CDR2 YSYEKL. This CDR3 has 13 residues. The V end lost 1 base, the J end lost 8 bases, and 9 bases lay between the germline ends. The CDR3 DNA reads as TGCGCCAGCAGCCAAGCGGAAGGGGATGAGCAGTTCTTC. It yields the protein CASSQAEGDEQFF.